Listed below are T cell receptor beta chains from one sample, sequenced in a study of cytotoxic CD8 clonotypes in ibrutinib-treated CLL. Repertoires were generated with immunoSEQ multiplex PCR, while TCRdb's copy carries only in-frame clones and drops some. The table shows 110,000 to 150,000 clones, with about three quarters occurring only once. Source: PBMCs, taken after 24 months of ibrutinib treatment. These TCRs come from a human donor with chronic lymphocytic leukemia. The CDR3 runs from the conserved cysteine through the conserved F or W. D genes are given only for firm matches. Clone size, where shown, is once, few, many, or a class for clones that have expanded.

j_call d_call clone_size v_call cdr3_aa cdr3_nt
TRBJ1-2 - - TRBV4-2 CASSQDGGPNGYTF TGTGCCAGCAGCCAAGATGGGGGGCCCAATGGCTACACCTTC
TRBJ2-3 TRBD1 - TRBV11-3 CASSLQGARDTQYF TGTGCCAGCAGCTTACAGGGGGCCAGAGATACGCAGTATTTT
TRBJ1-3 - - TRBV4-2 CASSQGQGGYSGNTIYF TGTGCCAGCAGCCAAGGTCAGGGCGGATACTCTGGAAACACCATATATTTT
TRBJ2-1 - - TRBV19 CASRQFPTYNEQFF TGTGCCAGTCGACAGTTTCCCACCTACAATGAGCAGTTCTTC
TRBJ1-3 - - TRBV18 CASSPPGNTIYF TGTGCCAGCTCACCACCTGGGAACACCATATATTTT
TRBJ1-2 - - TRBV18 CASSPGQDIGYTF TGTGCCAGCTCGCCGGGACAAGACATTGGCTACACCTTC
TRBJ2-7 - - TRBV10-3 CAISESDYEQYF TGTGCCATCAGTGAGTCGGACTACGAGCAGTACTTC
TRBJ2-3 - - TRBV28 CASSLWQLKADTQYF TGTGCCAGCAGTTTATGGCAGCTGAAGGCCGATACGCAGTATTTT
TRBJ2-7 TRBD1 - TRBV19 CASRGTGTYEQYF TGTGCCAGTAGAGGGACAGGCACCTACGAGCAGTACTTC
TRBJ2-7 - - TRBV4-1 CASSQEFVTGGQYF TGCGCCAGCAGCCAAGAGTTTGTGACAGGCGGGCAGTACTTC
TRBJ1-2 - few TRBV7-3 CASSLGLGVDYGYTF TGTGCCAGCAGCTTAGGCTTGGGGGTAGACTATGGCTACACCTTC
TRBJ2-1 - - TRBV7-2 CASSRPYNEQFF TGTGCCAGCAGCCGCCCCTACAATGAGCAGTTCTTC
TRBJ1-1 TRBD1 - TRBV19 CASSRTSGGHTEAFF TGTGCCAGTAGTCGGACCTCAGGGGGGCACACTGAAGCTTTCTTT
TRBJ1-5 - few TRBV19 CASSPRTPNQPQHF TGTGCCAGTAGTCCCAGGACACCTAATCAGCCCCAGCATTTT
TRBJ2-1 - once TRBV6-1 CASSEGAAYNEQFF TGTGCCAGCAGTGAGGGAGCGGCCTACAATGAGCAGTTCTTC
TRBJ1-2 TRBD1 few TRBV6-1 CASSEGTGNGYTF TGTGCCAGCAGTGAAGGGACAGGGAATGGCTACACCTTC
TRBJ2-3 - - TRBV7-8 CASSPRAGSDTQYF TGTGCCAGCAGCCCTAGGGCGGGGTCAGATACGCAGTATTTT
TRBJ2-2 - - TRBV5-1 CASSLGADTGELFF TGCGCCAGCAGCTTGGGGGCTGACACCGGGGAGCTGTTTTTT
TRBJ1-1 - few TRBV27 CASSLFRNTEAFF TGTGCCAGCAGTTTATTCAGGAACACTGAAGCTTTCTTT
TRBJ2-7 - - TRBV19 CASSMWRDPSYEQYF TGTGCCAGTAGTATGTGGCGGGATCCCTCCTACGAGCAGTACTTC
TRBJ1-4 - once TRBV7-2 CASSLGVGQPNEKLFF TGTGCCAGCAGCTTAGGGGTCGGGCAGCCCAATGAAAAACTGTTTTTT
TRBJ2-7 - once TRBV19 CASSIGQGIYEQYF TGTGCCAGTAGTATAGGGCAGGGCATCTACGAGCAGTACTTC
TRBJ1-6 - - TRBV28 CASGGSPLHF TGTGCCAGCGGAGGGTCACCCCTCCACTTT
TRBJ2-1 TRBD2 once TRBV6-1 CASSETPGAGGSYNEQFF TGTGCCAGCAGTGAAACCCCGGGTGCGGGAGGCTCCTACAATGAGCAGTTCTTC
TRBJ2-5 - - TRBV18 CASSPRVTQYF TGTGCCAGCTCACCACGGGTGACCCAGTACTTC
TRBJ2-5 - few TRBV5-6 CASSRLVGETQYF TGTGCCAGCAGCCGACTAGTTGGCGAGACCCAGTACTTC
TRBJ2-5 - - TRBV7-3 CASSSRWQGTQYF TGTGCCAGCAGCTCCAGGTGGCAGGGGACCCAGTACTTC